This TCR beta chain came from a study of T cell responses to AZD1222 COVID-19 vaccine. Study-wide results and caveats: Repertoire samples came only from after the peak T cell response.

Generated by immunoSEQ multiplex PCR, the TCRdb table keeps only in-frame clones and is missing some. The sample lists under 50,000 clones; around 89% were seen once. Remarks on this clone: The antigen is not known.

Sequenced here: peripheral blood, sampled 28 days after the second AZD1222 dose. The clonotype originates from an adult who received the AZD1222 COVID-19 vaccine.

The CDR3 nucleotides are TGTGCCAGTAGTATAGGAGGGTACTCTGGAAACACCATATATTTT. Encoded protein: CASSIGGYSGNTIYF. The chain couples TRBV19 to TRBJ1-3; D is undetermined. The CDR3 spans 15 residues. The V gene's germline CDR1 is LNHDA and CDR2 SQIVND (reference sequence). Trimming removed 1 base at V and 0 bases at J, with 7 bases between.